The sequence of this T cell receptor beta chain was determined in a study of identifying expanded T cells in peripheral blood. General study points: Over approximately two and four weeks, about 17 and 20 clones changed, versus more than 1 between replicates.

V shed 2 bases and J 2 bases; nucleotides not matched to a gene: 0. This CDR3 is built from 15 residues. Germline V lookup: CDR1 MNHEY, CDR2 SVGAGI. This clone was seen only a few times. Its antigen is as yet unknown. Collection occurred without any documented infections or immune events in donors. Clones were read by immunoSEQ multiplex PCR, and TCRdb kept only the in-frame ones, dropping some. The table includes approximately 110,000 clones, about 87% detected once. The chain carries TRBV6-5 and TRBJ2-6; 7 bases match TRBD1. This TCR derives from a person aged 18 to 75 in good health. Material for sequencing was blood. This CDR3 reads CASSYQGAGANVLTF. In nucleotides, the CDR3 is TGTGCCAGCAGTTACCAGGGGGCTGGGGCCAACGTCCTGACTTTC.